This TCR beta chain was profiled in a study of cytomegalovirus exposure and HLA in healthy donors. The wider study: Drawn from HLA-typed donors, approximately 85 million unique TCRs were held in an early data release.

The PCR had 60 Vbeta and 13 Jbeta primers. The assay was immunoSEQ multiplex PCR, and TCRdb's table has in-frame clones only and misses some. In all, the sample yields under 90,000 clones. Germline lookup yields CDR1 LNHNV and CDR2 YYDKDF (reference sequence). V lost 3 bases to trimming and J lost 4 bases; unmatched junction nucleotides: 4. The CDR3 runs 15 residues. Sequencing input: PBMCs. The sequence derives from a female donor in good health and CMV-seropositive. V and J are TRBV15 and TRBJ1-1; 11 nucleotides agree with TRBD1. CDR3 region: CATSRDRGLGTEAFF. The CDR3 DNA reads TGTGCCACCAGCAGGGACAGGGGGCTTGGCACTGAAGCTTTCTTT.